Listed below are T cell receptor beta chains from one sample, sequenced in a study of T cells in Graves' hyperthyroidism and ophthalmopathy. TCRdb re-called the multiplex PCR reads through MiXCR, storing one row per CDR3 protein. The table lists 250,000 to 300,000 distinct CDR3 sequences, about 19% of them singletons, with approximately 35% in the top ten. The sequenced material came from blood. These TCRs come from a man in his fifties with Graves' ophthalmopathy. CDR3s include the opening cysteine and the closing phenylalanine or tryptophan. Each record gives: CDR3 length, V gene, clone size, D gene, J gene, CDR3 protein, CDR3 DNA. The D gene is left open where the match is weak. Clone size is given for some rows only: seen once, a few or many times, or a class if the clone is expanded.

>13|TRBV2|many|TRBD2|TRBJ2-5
CASKGGTKETQYF
TGTGCCAGCAAGGGAGGGACTAAAGAGACCCAGTACTTC
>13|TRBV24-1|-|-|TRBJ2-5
CATAGTPGETQYF
TGTGCCACTGCTGGGACCCCAGGGGAGACCCAGTACTTC
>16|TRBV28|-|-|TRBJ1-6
CASSAEGSSYNSPLHF
TGTGCCAGCAGCGCCGAGGGGAGCTCCTATAATTCACCCCTCCACTTT
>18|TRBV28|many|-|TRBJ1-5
CASSFSSTSVISDQPQHF
TGTGCCAGCAGTTTCTCTTCAACTTCGGTAATTTCAGATCAGCCCCAGCATTTT
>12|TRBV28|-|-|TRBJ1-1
CTSEGQNTEAFF
TGTACCAGCGAGGGACAGAACACTGAAGCTTTCTTT
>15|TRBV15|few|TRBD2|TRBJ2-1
CATSGFLREDNEQFF
TGTGCCACCAGCGGTTTCTTGCGGGAGGACAATGAGCAGTTCTTC
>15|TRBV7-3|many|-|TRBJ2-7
CASSLGGGTGDEQYF
TGTGCCAGCAGCTTGGGGGGAGGGACAGGCGACGAGCAGTACTTC
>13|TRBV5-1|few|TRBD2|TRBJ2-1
CASSSGTSGNLFF
TGCGCCAGCAGCTCCGGGACTAGCGGAAACCTGTTCTTC
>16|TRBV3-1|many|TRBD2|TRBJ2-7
CASSQDTLAGAREQYF
TGTGCCAGCAGCCAAGATACACTAGCGGGGGCCCGCGAGCAGTACTTC
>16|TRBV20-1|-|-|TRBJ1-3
CSARIQGKSSGNTIYF
TGCAGTGCTAGAATACAGGGAAAGAGCTCTGGAAACACCATATATTTT
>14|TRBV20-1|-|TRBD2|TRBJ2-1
CSARSGGPREKQFF
TGCAGTGCTAGGTCGGGAGGGCCGAGAGAAAAGCAGTTCTTC
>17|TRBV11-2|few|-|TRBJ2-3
CASSLWGVSGSTDTQYF
TGTGCCAGCAGCCTATGGGGGGTTTCAGGGAGCACAGATACGCAGTATTTT
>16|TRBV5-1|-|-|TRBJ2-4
CASRGMGAGAKNIQYF
TGCGCCAGCAGGGGGATGGGGGCCGGGGCCAAAAACATTCAGTACTTC
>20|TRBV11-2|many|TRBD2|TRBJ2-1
CASSLGPLAGGRSSYNEQFF
TGTGCCAGCAGCTTAGGTCCCCTAGCGGGAGGGCGGAGCTCCTACAATGAGCAGTTCTTC
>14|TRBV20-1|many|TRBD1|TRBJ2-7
CSAMDRGWTLEQYF
TGCAGTGCTATGGACAGGGGCTGGACCCTCGAGCAGTACTTC
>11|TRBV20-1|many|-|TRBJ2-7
CSARESGEQYF
TGCAGTGCTAGAGAGTCTGGGGAGCAGTACTTC
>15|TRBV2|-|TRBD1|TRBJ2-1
CASRSSGTGVNEQFF
TGTGCCAGCAGAAGCTCCGGGACAGGGGTCAATGAGCAGTTCTTC
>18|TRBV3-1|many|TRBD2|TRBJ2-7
CASSQGSGIGKGIYEQYF
TGTGCCAGCAGCCAAGGTAGCGGGATAGGTAAAGGGATTTACGAGCAGTACTTC
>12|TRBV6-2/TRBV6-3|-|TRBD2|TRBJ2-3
CASTIAGGTQYF
TGTGCCAGCACTATAGCGGGAGGTACGCAGTATTTT
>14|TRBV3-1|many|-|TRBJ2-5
CASSTRVIRETQYF
TGTGCCAGCAGCACGAGGGTAATACGAGAGACCCAGTACTTC
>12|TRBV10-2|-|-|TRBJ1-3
CASSGQGNTIYF
TGCGCCAGCAGTGGACAGGGAAACACCATATATTTT
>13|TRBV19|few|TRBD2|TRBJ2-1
CASSIVTSGILFF
TGTGCCAGTAGTATAGTGACTAGCGGGATCTTGTTCTTC
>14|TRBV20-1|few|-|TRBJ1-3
CSARKQVAGNTIYF
TGCAGTGCTAGAAAACAGGTGGCAGGAAACACCATATATTTT
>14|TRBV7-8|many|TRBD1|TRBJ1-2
CASSPNRQGGGYTF
TGTGCCAGCAGCCCCAACCGACAGGGCGGAGGCTACACCTTC
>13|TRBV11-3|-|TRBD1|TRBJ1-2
CASSFRGRLGYTF
TGTGCCAGCAGCTTCAGGGGGCGCCTTGGCTACACCTTC
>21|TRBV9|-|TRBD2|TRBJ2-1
CASSTPVKKGLAGEDFNEQFF
TGTGCCAGCAGCACGCCGGTGAAGAAGGGACTAGCGGGAGAGGATTTCAATGAGCAGTTCTTC
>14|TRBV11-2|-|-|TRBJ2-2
CASSPTSNTGELFF
TGTGCCAGCAGCCCCACTTCGAACACCGGGGAGCTGTTTTTT
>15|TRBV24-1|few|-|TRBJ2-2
CATSDRGGGAGELFF
TGTGCCACCAGTGATCGAGGAGGAGGCGCCGGGGAGCTGTTTTTT
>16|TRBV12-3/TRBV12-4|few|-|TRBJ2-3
CASTLGQTGGTDTQYF
TGTGCCAGCACCCTGGGCCAGACAGGAGGCACAGATACGCAGTATTTT
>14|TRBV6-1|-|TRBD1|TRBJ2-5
CASSIWTGTETQYF
TGTGCCAGCAGTATATGGACAGGGACCGAGACCCAGTACTTC
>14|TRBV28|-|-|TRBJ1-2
CASSFRQRGYGYTF
TGTGCCAGCAGTTTTAGACAGAGAGGCTATGGCTACACCTTC
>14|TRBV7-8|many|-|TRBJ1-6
CASSPQGVNSPLHF
TGTGCCAGCAGCCCTCAGGGTGTTAATTCACCCCTCCACTTT
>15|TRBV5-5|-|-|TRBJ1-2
CASSLLGPGGYGYTF
TGTGCCAGCAGCTTGTTGGGCCCTGGGGGCTATGGCTACACCTTC
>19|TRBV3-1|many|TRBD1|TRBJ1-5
CASSQDPRTGGYSNQPQHF
TGTGCCAGCAGCCAAGATCCCCGGACAGGGGGTTATAGCAATCAGCCCCAGCATTTT
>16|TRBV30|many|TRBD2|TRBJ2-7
CAWSTFLSGSSYEQYF
TGTGCCTGGAGTACCTTCCTTAGCGGGAGTTCCTACGAGCAGTACTTC
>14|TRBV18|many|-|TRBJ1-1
CASSPVSPNTEAFF
TGTGCCAGCTCACCGGTTTCTCCAAACACTGAAGCTTTCTTT
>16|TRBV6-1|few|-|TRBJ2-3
CASSPARGKGTDTQYF
TGTGCCAGCAGCCCCGCGAGAGGGAAGGGAACAGATACGCAGTATTTT
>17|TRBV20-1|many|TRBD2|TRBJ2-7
CSARVSSGRGYSYEQYF
TGCAGTGCTAGAGTTTCTAGCGGGAGGGGTTATTCCTACGAGCAGTACTTC
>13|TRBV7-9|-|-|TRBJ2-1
CASSLGGGNWKFF
TGTGCCAGCAGCTTAGGAGGAGGGAATTGGAAGTTCTTC
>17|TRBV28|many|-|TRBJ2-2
CASSGDLGQTNTGELFF
TGTGCCAGCAGTGGGGACCTGGGGCAGACGAACACCGGGGAGCTGTTTTTT
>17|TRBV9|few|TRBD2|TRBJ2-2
CASSVRTSGSNTGELFF
TGTGCCAGCAGCGTTCGTACTAGCGGATCGAACACCGGGGAGCTGTTTTTT
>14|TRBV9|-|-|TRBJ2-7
CASSHRDTNYEQYF
TGTGCCAGCAGCCACCGGGACACAAACTACGAGCAGTACTTC
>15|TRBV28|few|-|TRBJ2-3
CASSSPGGTTDTQYF
TGTGCCAGCAGTTCGCCGGGTGGGACCACAGATACGCAGTATTTT
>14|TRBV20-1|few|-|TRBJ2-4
CSAPLSIAKNIQYF
TGCAGTGCCCCGCTGTCAATAGCCAAAAACATTCAGTACTTC
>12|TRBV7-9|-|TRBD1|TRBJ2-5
CASSLAPGTVYF
TGTGCCAGCAGCTTAGCCCCCGGGACAGTGTACTTC
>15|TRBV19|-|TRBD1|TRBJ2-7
CASSSQGAVKNEQYF
TGTGCCAGTAGTAGCCAGGGGGCGGTGAAGAACGAGCAGTACTTC
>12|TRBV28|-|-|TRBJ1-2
CATIGTAYGYTF
TGTGCCACCATCGGGACGGCCTATGGCTACACCTTC
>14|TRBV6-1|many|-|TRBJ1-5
CASSEVTRITPQHF
TGTGCCAGCAGTGAAGTGACCAGGATTACGCCCCAGCATTTT
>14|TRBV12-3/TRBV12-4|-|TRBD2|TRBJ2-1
CASRSSGGYNEQFF
TGTGCCAGCAGGTCTAGCGGGGGGTACAATGAGCAGTTCTTC
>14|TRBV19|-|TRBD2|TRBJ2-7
CASSQGLAFYEQYF
TGTGCCAGTTCCCAAGGACTAGCGTTCTACGAGCAGTACTTC
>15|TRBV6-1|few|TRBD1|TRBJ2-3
CASTPTGGLTDTQYF
TGTGCCAGCACTCCGACAGGGGGCTTAACAGATACGCAGTATTTT
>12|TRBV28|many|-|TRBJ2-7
CASSLALFQQYF
TGTGCCAGCAGTTTGGCTCTTTTTCAGCAGTACTTC
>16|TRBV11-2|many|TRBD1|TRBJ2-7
CASSQMGGQAIYEQYF
TGTGCCAGCAGCCAGATGGGGGGACAGGCGATCTACGAGCAGTACTTC
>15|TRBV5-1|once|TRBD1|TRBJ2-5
CASSPTGGARETQYF
TGCGCCAGCAGTCCAACAGGGGGCGCAAGGGAGACCCAGTACTTC
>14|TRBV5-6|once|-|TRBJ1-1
CASSLETQGTEASF
TGTGCCAGCAGCTTGGAAACTCAGGGTACTGAAGCTTCCTTT
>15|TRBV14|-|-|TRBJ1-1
CASSRGLPGNTEAFF
TGTGCCAGCAGCCGGGGACTTCCAGGGAACACTGAAGCTTTCTTT
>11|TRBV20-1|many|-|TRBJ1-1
CSARGRAEAFF
TGCAGTGCTAGAGGTAGGGCTGAAGCTTTCTTT
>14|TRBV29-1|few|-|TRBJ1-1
CSVVGWEGNTEAFF
TGCAGCGTTGTAGGCTGGGAAGGGAACACTGAAGCTTTCTTT